This passage covers 27 T cell receptor beta chains from one sample sequenced in a study of blood T cell repertoires in COVID-19. Produced via immunoSEQ multiplex PCR; TCRdb's table is partial and in-frame only. This sample has approximately 380,000 clones, with 85% found just once. The specimen sequenced was peripheral blood. These receptors originate from a woman between 18 and 30 years old with acute or convalescent COVID-19.

V is TRBV2 and J is TRBJ1-4; TRBD1 is a possible D gene (5 bases). The CDR3 extends over 12 amino acids. Between the trimmed V and J ends, which lost 8 bases and 8 bases, there was a span of 12 bases. Germline V gives CDR1 SNHLY, CDR2 FYNNEI. CDR3 amino acids: CASRQGGEKLFF. CDR3 DNA: TGTGCCAGCCGCCAGGGTGGGGAAAAACTGTTTTTT.

This clone showed up just once. This chain links TRBV19 with TRBJ2-7; 8 bases agree with TRBD1. CDR1 LNHDA and CDR2 SQIVND come from the germline V gene (reference sequence). The CDR3 length is 16 residues. The ends lost 4 bases at V and 2 bases at J; junction bases unmatched: 10. The CDR3 region has the DNA TGTGCCAGTAGTACCTCAGACAGGGGAAGGCCCTACGAGCAGTACTTC. As protein: CASSTSDRGRPYEQYF.

The chain is built from TRBV4-2 and TRBJ1-2; D is ambiguous. Germline values: CDR1 LGHNA, CDR2 YNFKEQ. Between the trimmed V and J ends, which lost 0 bases and 3 bases, there was a span of 14 bases. This CDR3 contains 16 residues. The CDR3 region is CASSQDRAGSHYGYTF. CDR3 nucleotides: TGTGCCAGCAGCCAAGATCGAGCAGGAAGCCACTATGGCTACACCTTC.

The J gene is TRBJ1-2, the V gene TRBV5-6; TRBD1 agrees at 8 bases. This CDR3 has 15 amino acids. Germline-derived CDR1 and CDR2 are SGHDT and YYEEEE. With 0 bases clipped from V and 5 bases from J, the junction kept 6 bases outside the gene matches. CDR3 sequence: CASSLEAGGGYGYTF. CDR3 coding DNA: TGTGCCAGCAGCTTGGAGGCAGGGGGCGGATATGGCTACACCTTC.

This chain links TRBV28 with TRBJ1-1, with 7 bases matching TRBD1. Losses at the gene ends were 5 bases for V and 4 bases for J; bases not matched to a gene: 1. This CDR3 is 12 amino acids long. Germline assignment: CDR1 MDHEN and CDR2 SYDVKM. The CDR3 is CASSPGGTEAFF. In nucleotides, the CDR3 is TGTGCCAGCAGTCCAGGGGGCACTGAAGCTTTCTTT.

The chain uses TRBV9 and TRBJ2-3; 14 bases are a match to TRBD2. V shed 0 bases, J shed 3 bases, and the junction held 6 bases outside the gene matches. The germline gives CDR1 SGDLS, CDR2 YYNGEE. CDR3 length equals 18 residues. This CDR3 reads CASSVVGRTSGGTDTQYF. CDR3 coding DNA: TGTGCCAGCAGCGTAGTAGGTAGGACTAGCGGGGGGACAGATACGCAGTATTTT.

Only a few counts were recorded for this clone. CDR3: CASSPRPGGEHGYTF. The CDR3 bases are TGTGCCAGCTCACCAAGGCCAGGGGGCGAACATGGCTACACCTTC. The chain is built from TRBV18 and TRBJ1-2; 8 bases agree with TRBD1. Germline values: CDR1 KGHSH, CDR2 LQKENI. CDR3 length: 15 amino acids. V shed 2 bases, J shed 6 bases, and the junction held 8 bases outside the gene matches.

The chain joins TRBV11-2 to TRBJ2-7; 7 bases fit TRBD2. Looked up from germline, CDR1 is SGHAT and CDR2 is FQNNGV. With 3 bases clipped from V and 5 bases from J, the junction kept 4 bases outside the gene matches. The CDR3 loop spans 13 amino acids. CDR3 protein: CASSLETSNEQYF. The CDR3 DNA is TGTGCCAGCAGCTTGGAGACTAGCAACGAGCAGTACTTC.

This chain joins TRBV6-5 and TRBJ1-1; D not certain. V gave up 2 bases and J gave up 4 bases, with 11 bases separating them. From germline, CDR1 is MNHEY and CDR2 SVGAGI. There are 14 residues in the CDR3. In DNA, the CDR3 is TGTGCCAGCAGTTACCCGGGGAGTACCACTGAAGCTTTCTTT. It translates to CASSYPGSTTEAFF.

The V call is TRBV5-6, the J call TRBJ1-1, with 7 bases fitting TRBD1. V was clipped by 0 bases and J by 1 base; unmatched bases: 3. Germline values: CDR1 SGHDT, CDR2 YYEEEE. CDR3 length: 15 residues. The CDR3 here is CASSLVRDRNTEAFF. The CDR3, as DNA: TGTGCCAGCAGCTTGGTTAGGGACAGGAACACTGAAGCTTTCTTT.

The V gene is TRBV7-2, the J gene TRBJ1-2, with 7 bases lining up with TRBD1. Trimming removed 3 bases from V and 8 bases from J; junction bases left unmatched: 6. This CDR3 spans 13 amino acids. Looked up from germline, CDR1 is SGHTA and CDR2 is FQGNSA. DNA for the CDR3: TGTGCCAGCAGCTTCTCGACAGGGACAGGCTACACCTTC. The encoded protein is CASSFSTGTGYTF.

The CDR3 loop reads CASSQTGGFGYTF. CDR3 sequence (DNA): TGTGCCAGCAGCCAAACAGGGGGTTTTGGCTACACCTTC. V gene TRBV28 combines with J gene TRBJ1-2; TRBD1 agrees at 8 bases. This CDR3 region has 13 residues. Trimming took 6 bases from V and 7 from J; bases not matched to a gene: 7. Germline CDR1 is MDHEN and CDR2 is SYDVKM.

The chain links TRBV18 to TRBJ1-5, with 11 bases lining up with TRBD1. The CDR3 has 17 amino acids. V gave up 3 bases and J gave up 2 bases; unmatched junction bases: 6. Germline V gene data show CDR1 as KGHSH and CDR2 as LQKENI. This chain's CDR3 is CASSPQGTGGGNQPQHF. CDR3 nucleotide sequence: TGTGCCAGCTCACCCCAGGGGACAGGGGGAGGCAATCAGCCCCAGCATTTT.

V usage is TRBV3-1 (or the pseudogene TRBV3-2) and J usage is TRBJ2-5, with D tentatively TRBD2 (6 bases). The CDR3 contains 16 residues. The germline V gene encodes CDR1 LGHDT and CDR2 YNNKEL (reference sequence). V lost 4 bases to trimming and J lost 2 bases, with 17 bases between them. The CDR3 DNA is TGTGCCAGCAGCCTTCGGGGACTCCAGAAACAAGAGACCCAGTACTTC. This codes for CASSLRGLQKQETQYF.

On this clone: Other DNA variants within this sample encode the same CDR3. The chain carries TRBV7-9 and TRBJ2-3, with D perhaps matching TRBD2 (6 bases). Germline assignment: CDR1 SEHNR and CDR2 FQNEAQ (reference sequence). Trimming removed 1 base from V and 4 bases from J, with 6 bases in between. The CDR3 runs to 13 residues. This chain's CDR3 is CASSLGGADTQYF. CDR3 nucleotides: TGTGCCAGCAGCTTAGGCGGGGCAGATACGCAGTATTTT.

In the case of this clone: One end of the junction is discordant with germline, which a read error may explain. CDR3 sequence reads: CASSSMTGGVFNDGYTF. CDR3 nucleotide sequence: TGTGCCAGCAGCTCCATGACAGGGGGCGTTTTTAACGATGGCTACACCTTC. V is TRBV5-5 and J is TRBJ1-2, with 10 bases lining up with TRBD1. The CDR3 sequence is 17 residues long. The germline V gene encodes CDR1 SGHKS and CDR2 YYEKEE (reference sequence).

The chain recombines TRBV14 with TRBJ1-2; TRBD1 matches 11 bases. With 5 bases clipped from V and 8 bases from J, the junction kept 10 bases outside the gene matches. This CDR3 has 15 amino acids. Germline V gene data show CDR1 as SGHDN and CDR2 as FVKESK. The CDR3 DNA is TGTGCCAGCAGCGCAAGACCGGGACAGGGGGACGGCTACACCTTC. Translated, it gives CASSARPGQGDGYTF.

V and J are TRBV12-5 and TRBJ1-1; a possible D gene is TRBD1 (6 bases). Germline lookup yields CDR1 LGHNT and CDR2 FRNRAP. Trimming took 2 bases from V and 1 from J, leaving 11 bases between them. This CDR3 region has 15 residues. In nucleotides, the CDR3 is TGTGCTAGTGGTTTGTTACAGGGAAGGAACACTGAAGCTTTCTTT. This codes for CASGLLQGRNTEAFF.

The chain combines TRBV7-3 with TRBJ1-1; D is unresolved. Trimming cost V 2 bases and J 9 bases, with 13 bases left between them. The CDR3 runs 13 residues. Germline V lookup: CDR1 SGHTA, CDR2 FQGTGA. The CDR3 bases are TGTGCCAGCAGCTTAGGGTCAGCAGGTAAAGCTTTCTTT. Residues: CASSLGSAGKAFF.

The chain joins TRBV5-4 to TRBJ1-2; 10 bases are shared with TRBD1. From germline, CDR1 is SGHNT and CDR2 YYREEE (reference sequence). This CDR3 region has 14 residues. J lost 8 bases, V lost 4 bases, and 8 bases had no gene match. The CDR3 loop is CASSRTDRGPGYTF. The CDR3 coding sequence is TGTGCCAGCAGCAGAACAGACAGGGGGCCCGGCTACACCTTC.

V is TRBV6-4 and J is TRBJ1-1; 8 bases are shared with TRBD1. Germline CDR1 is MRHNA and CDR2 is SNTAGT. CDR3 length: 18 residues. V gave up 2 bases and J gave up 3 bases; unmatched junction bases: 14. The CDR3 DNA sequence: TGTGCCAGCAGTGACCCGCGGGGAGGCAGGGGGCCCGACACTGAAGCTTTCTTT. Protein product: CASSDPRGGRGPDTEAFF.

V gene TRBV5-4 combines with J gene TRBJ1-2; 7 nucleotides align to TRBD1. The germline V gene has CDR1 SGHNT and CDR2 YYREEE (reference sequence). V dropped 4 bases and J dropped 5; count of bases not matched to a gene: 8. The CDR3 sequence is 14 residues long. CDR3 in DNA: TGTGCCAGCAGCGGAGGGGACAGTGGATATGGCTACACCTTC. Amino acid sequence: CASSGGDSGYGYTF. The whole variable domain, remainder taken from reference TRBV5-4 and TRBJ1-2, is ETGVTQSPTHLIKTRGQQVTLRCSSQSGHNTVSWYQQALGQGPQFIFQYYREEENGRGNFPPRFSGLQFPNYSSELNVNALELDDSALYLCASSGGDSGYGYTFGSGTRLTVV.

This clone occurred once. The chain recombines TRBV28 with TRBJ2-1, with a weak D call TRBD2 (5 bases). The length of the CDR3 is 18 residues. CDR1 and CDR2 from the germline V gene are MDHEN and SYDVKM. The germline V and J ends were trimmed by 8 bases and 0 bases, with 23 bases remaining between them. CDR3 nucleotide sequence: TGTGCCAGCCATGGTGGCCATGGAGGACCTGGCTCCTACAATGAGCAGTTCTTC. The encoded protein is CASHGGHGGPGSYNEQFF.

This clone was picked up a small number of times. The chain is built from TRBV28 and TRBJ2-5; the D gene is possibly TRBD1 (6 bases). The CDR3 consists of 14 residues. Trimming removed 6 bases from V and 3 bases from J, with 14 bases in between. Looked up from germline, CDR1 is MDHEN and CDR2 is SYDVKM. CDR3 residues: CASRPTGLKETQYF. The CDR3 DNA follows: TGTGCCAGCAGACCAACAGGGTTGAAAGAGACCCAGTACTTC.

This rearrangement joins TRBV11-2 to TRBJ1-1; D ambiguous. This CDR3 has 12 amino acids. V was trimmed by 4 bases and J by 3 bases, leaving 6 bases between them. Germline V gene data show CDR1 as SGHAT and CDR2 as FQNNGV. The CDR3 loop is CASSSVYTEAFF. DNA for the CDR3: TGTGCCAGCAGCTCCGTGTACACTGAAGCTTTCTTT.

The chain joins TRBV9 to TRBJ1-4, with 7 nucleotides matching TRBD1. Unmatched junction bases numbered 8, after V lost 2 bases and J lost 4 bases. CDR1 is SGDLS, CDR2 YYNGEE, per germline. The CDR3 spans 16 residues. The CDR3 loop is CASSVSTGQINEKLFF. For the CDR3, the DNA is TGTGCCAGCAGCGTTAGCACGGGACAGATTAATGAAAAACTGTTTTTT.

This clone was recorded at least ten times. The chain uses TRBV5-1 and TRBJ2-1, with D unresolved. Trimming took off 0 bases at V and 1 base at J, with 11 bases between the two ends. The CDR3 loop spans 16 amino acids. Germline V CDR1 and CDR2: SGHRS, YFSETQ. CDR3 loop: CASSLESHPSYNEQFF. CDR3 coding DNA: TGCGCCAGCAGCTTGGAGAGCCATCCTTCCTACAATGAGCAGTTCTTC.